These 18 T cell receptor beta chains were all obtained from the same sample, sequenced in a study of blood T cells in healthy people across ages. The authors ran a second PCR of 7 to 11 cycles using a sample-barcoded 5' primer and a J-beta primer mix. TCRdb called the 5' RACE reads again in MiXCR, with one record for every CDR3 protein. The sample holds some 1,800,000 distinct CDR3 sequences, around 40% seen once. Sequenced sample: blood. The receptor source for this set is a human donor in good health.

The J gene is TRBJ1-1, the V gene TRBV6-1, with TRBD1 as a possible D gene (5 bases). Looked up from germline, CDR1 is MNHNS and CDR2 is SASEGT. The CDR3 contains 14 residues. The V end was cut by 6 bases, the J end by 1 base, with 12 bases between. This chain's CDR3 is CASRMGLTNTEAFF. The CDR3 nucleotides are TGTGCCAGCAGAATGGGGCTGACGAACACTGAAGCTTTCTTT.

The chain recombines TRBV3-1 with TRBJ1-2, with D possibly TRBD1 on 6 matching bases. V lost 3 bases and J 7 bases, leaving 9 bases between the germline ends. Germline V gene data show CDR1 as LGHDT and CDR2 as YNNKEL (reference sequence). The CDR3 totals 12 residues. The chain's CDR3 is CASSQGTLGYTF. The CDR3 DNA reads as TGTGCCAGCAGCCAGGGGACACTTGGCTACACCTTC.

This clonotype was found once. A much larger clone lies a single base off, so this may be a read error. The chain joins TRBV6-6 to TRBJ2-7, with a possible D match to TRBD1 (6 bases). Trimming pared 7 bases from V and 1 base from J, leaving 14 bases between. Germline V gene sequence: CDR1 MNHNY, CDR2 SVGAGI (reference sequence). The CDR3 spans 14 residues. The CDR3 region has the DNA TGTGCCAGCAACCCCACCGGACAGTCCTACGAGCAGTACTTC. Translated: CASNPTGQSYEQYF.

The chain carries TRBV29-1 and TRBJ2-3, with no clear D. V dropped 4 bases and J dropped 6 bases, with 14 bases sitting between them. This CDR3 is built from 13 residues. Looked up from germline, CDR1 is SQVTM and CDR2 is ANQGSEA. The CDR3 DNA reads TGCAGCGTTGGCCCTAGGCCTTTGGATACGCAGTATTTT. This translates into CSVGPRPLDTQYF.

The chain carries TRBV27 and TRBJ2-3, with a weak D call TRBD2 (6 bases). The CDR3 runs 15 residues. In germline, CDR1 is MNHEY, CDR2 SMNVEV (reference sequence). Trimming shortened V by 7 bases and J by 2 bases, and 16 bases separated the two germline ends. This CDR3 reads CASTLVAGNTDTQYF. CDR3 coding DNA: TGTGCCAGCACCCTCGTGGCGGGGAACACAGATACGCAGTATTTT.

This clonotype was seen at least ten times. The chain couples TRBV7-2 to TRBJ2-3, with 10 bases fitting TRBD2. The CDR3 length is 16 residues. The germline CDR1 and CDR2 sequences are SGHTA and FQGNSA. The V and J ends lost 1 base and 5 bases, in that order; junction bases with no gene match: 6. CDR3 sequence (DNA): TGTGCCAGCAGCTTAGATCTAGCGGGGGCAAGAGATACGCAGTATTTT. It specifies CASSLDLAGARDTQYF.

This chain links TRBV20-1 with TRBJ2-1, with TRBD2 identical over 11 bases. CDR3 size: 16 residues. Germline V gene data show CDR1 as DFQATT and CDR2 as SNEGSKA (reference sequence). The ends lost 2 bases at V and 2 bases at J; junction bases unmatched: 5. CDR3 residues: CSARSLAGGAYNEQFF. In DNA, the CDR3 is TGCAGTGCTAGAAGCCTAGCGGGGGGAGCCTACAATGAGCAGTTCTTC.

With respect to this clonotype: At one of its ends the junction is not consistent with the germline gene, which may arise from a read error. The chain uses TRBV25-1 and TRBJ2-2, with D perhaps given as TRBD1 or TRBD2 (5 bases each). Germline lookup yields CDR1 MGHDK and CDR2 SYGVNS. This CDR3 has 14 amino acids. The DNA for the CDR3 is TGTGCCAGCAGCGGGACCGAAAGCACCGGGGAGCGGTTTTTT. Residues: CASSGTESTGERFF.

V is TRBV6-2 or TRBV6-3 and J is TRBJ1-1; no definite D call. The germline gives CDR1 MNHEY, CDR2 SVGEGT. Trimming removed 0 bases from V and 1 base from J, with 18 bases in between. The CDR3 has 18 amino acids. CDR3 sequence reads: CASSYSSVRRIKNTEAFF. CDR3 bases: TGTGCCAGCAGTTACTCGTCCGTAAGGAGAATTAAGAACACTGAAGCTTTCTTT.

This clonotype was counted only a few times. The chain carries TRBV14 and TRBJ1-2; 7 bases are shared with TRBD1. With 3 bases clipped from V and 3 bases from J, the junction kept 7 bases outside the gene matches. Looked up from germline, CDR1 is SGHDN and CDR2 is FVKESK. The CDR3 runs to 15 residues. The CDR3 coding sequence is TGTGCCAGCAGCCAGTTCACAGGGGCGGACTATGGCTACACCTTC. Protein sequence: CASSQFTGADYGYTF.

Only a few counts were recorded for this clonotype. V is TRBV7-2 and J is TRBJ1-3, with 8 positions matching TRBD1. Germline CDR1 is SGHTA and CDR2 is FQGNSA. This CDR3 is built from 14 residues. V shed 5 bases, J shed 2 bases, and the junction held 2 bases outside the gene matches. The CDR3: CASSRGQAGNTIYF. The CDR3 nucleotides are TGTGCCAGCAGCCGGGGACAGGCTGGAAACACCATATATTTT.

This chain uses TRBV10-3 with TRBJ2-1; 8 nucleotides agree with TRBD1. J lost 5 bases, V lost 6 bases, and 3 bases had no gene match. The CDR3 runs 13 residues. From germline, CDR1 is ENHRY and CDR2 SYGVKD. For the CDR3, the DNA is TGTGCCATCAGCCGGACAGGGAACAATGAGCAGTTCTTC. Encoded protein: CAISRTGNNEQFF.

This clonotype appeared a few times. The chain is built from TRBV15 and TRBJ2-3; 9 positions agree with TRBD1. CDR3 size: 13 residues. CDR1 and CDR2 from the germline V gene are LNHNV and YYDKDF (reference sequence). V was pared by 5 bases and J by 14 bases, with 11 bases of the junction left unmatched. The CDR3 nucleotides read TGTGCCACCAGCGTCCTGACAGGGGGGGTATGGTATTTT. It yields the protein CATSVLTGGVWYF.

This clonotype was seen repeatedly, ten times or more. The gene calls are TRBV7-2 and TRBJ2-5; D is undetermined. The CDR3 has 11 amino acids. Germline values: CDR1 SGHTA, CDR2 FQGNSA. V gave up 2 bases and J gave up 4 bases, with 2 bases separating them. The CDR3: CASSLIETQYF. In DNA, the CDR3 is TGTGCCAGCAGCTTAATAGAGACCCAGTACTTC.

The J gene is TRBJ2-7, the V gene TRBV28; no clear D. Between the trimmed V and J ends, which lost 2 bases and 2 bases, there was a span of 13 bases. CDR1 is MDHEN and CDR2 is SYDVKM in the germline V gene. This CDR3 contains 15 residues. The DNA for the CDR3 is TGTGCCAGCAGTTTAAGGCGTTTTCCCCCCTACGAGCAGTACTTC. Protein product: CASSLRRFPPYEQYF.

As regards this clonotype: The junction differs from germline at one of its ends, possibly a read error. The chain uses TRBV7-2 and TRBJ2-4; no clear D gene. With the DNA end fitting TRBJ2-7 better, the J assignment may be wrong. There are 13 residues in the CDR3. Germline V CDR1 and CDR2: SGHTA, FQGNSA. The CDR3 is CACSFGRRYEQYF. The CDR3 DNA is TGTGCCTGCAGCTTCGGACGGCGGTACGAGCAGTACTTC.

CDR3 bases: TGCAGCGTTCTATTCTTCGGGGGTACTAGCGGAGGAACCCCAGATACGCAGTATTTT. Translated, it gives CSVLFFGGTSGGTPDTQYF. The chain employs TRBV29-1 and TRBJ2-3; 8 nucleotides agree with TRBD2. Per germline, CDR1 SQVTM and CDR2 ANQGSEA. Trimming cost V 5 bases and J 4 bases; bases outside gene matches: 23. This CDR3 comprises 19 residues.

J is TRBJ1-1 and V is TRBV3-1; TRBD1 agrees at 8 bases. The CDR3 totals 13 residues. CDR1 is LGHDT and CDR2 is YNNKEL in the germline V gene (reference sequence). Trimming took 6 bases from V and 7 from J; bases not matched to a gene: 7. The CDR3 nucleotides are TGTGCCAGCAGGGAGACAGGGGATGATGAAGCTTTCTTT. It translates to CASRETGDDEAFF.